One and the same sample provided the 20 T cell receptor beta chains below, sequenced in a study of cytomegalovirus exposure and HLA in healthy donors. PCR was performed using 60 Vbeta and 13 Jbeta primers. Produced via immunoSEQ multiplex PCR; TCRdb's table is partial and in-frame only. Among about 120,000 clones listed, about 76% were seen once. Sequencing input: PBMCs. All receptors come from a woman between 35 and 50 years old in good health and CMV-seropositive.

This clone has a handful of counts. The chain couples TRBV6-1 to TRBJ2-3, with D maybe TRBD1 (6 bases). With 7 bases removed from V and 6 bases from J, the gap between germline ends came to 17 bases. The CDR3 consists of 14 residues. The germline CDR1 and CDR2 sequences are MNHNS and SASEGT. DNA of the CDR3: TGTGCCAGCAAACGGACAGTCAGTGAGGATACGCAGTATTTT. Translating it yields CASKRTVSEDTQYF.

The genes are TRBV29-1 and TRBJ2-7, with 10 bases aligning to TRBD1. Per germline, CDR1 SQVTM and CDR2 ANQGSEA. The length of the CDR3 is 14 residues. With V trimmed by 2 bases and J by 6 bases, 7 bases remained unmatched. The CDR3 sequence: CSVEPPGTGAEQYF. The CDR3, as DNA: TGCAGCGTTGAACCCCCCGGGACAGGGGCCGAGCAGTACTTC.

This chain joins TRBV6-5 and TRBJ2-7; 8 nucleotides agree with TRBD1. The CDR3 runs to 14 residues. Germline V CDR1 and CDR2: MNHEY, SVGAGI. V lost 2 bases to trimming and J lost 2 bases; unmatched junction nucleotides: 2. CDR3 nucleotide sequence: TGTGCCAGCAGTTACGAGACAGGGGCCTACGAGCAGTACTTC. It encodes CASSYETGAYEQYF.

The genes are TRBV5-1 and TRBJ2-7; 10 nucleotides agree with TRBD1. Unmatched junction bases numbered 5, after V lost 4 bases and J lost 1 base. The CDR3 contains 15 residues. The germline gives CDR1 SGHRS, CDR2 YFSETQ. CDR3 in amino acids: CASSAGQGYSYEQYF. CDR3 nucleotide sequence: TGCGCCAGCAGCGCGGGACAGGGGTATTCCTACGAGCAGTACTTC.

The rearrangement joins TRBV6-5 to TRBJ1-2, with D perhaps matching TRBD1 (6 bases). The length of the CDR3 is 15 residues. The germline gives CDR1 MNHEY, CDR2 SVGAGI. V lost 1 base, J lost 2 bases, and 11 bases lay in between. The CDR3 spells CASSYLRTANYGYTF. The CDR3 DNA follows: TGTGCCAGCAGTTACTTAAGGACAGCCAACTATGGCTACACCTTC.

This chain uses TRBV9 with TRBJ1-6; 8 nucleotides align to TRBD1. The CDR3 is made up of 15 amino acids. J was trimmed by 9 bases and V by 1 base; bases with no gene match: 6. The V gene's germline CDR1 is SGDLS and CDR2 YYNGEE. The DNA of the CDR3 is TGTGCCAGCAGCGTAACAGACAGGGGCAGTTCACCCCTCCACTTT. This gives the protein CASSVTDRGSSPLHF.

The genes are TRBV5-1 and TRBJ2-2; possibly TRBD2 for D (6 bases). Germline CDR1 reads SGHRS; CDR2 reads YFSETQ. V was trimmed by 4 bases and J by 4 bases, leaving 17 bases between them. The CDR3 totals 16 residues. Here the CDR3 DNA reads TGCGCCAGCAGCCCCCTCCGGGGGTTCGGCACCGGGGAGCTGTTTTTT. Its protein is CASSPLRGFGTGELFF.

J is TRBJ2-3 and V is TRBV6-5, with D perhaps TRBD1 (5 bases). The CDR3 is made up of 16 amino acids. Per germline, CDR1 MNHEY and CDR2 SVGAGI. The ends were cut back, 4 bases at V and 2 bases at J, with 16 bases in the middle. Written as DNA, the CDR3 is TGTGCCAGCAGTTCCGACAGCTCCAGGGACACAGATACGCAGTATTTT. Encoded protein: CASSSDSSRDTDTQYF.

This rearrangement joins TRBV5-4 to TRBJ1-4; D uncertain. This CDR3 has 14 residues. Trimming cost V 4 bases and J 8 bases, with 15 bases left between them. Per the germline V gene, CDR1 is SGHNT and CDR2 is YYREEE (reference sequence). The CDR3 is CASSLRERGEKLFF. CDR3 nucleotides: TGTGCCAGCAGCCTCCGGGAGCGGGGAGAAAAACTGTTTTTT.

This chain links TRBV7-6 with TRBJ1-5, with D hard to call. The CDR3 contains 15 residues. From germline, CDR1 is SGHVS and CDR2 FNYEAQ. Between the trimmed V and J ends, which lost 4 bases and 2 bases, there was a span of 12 bases. The CDR3 DNA reads TGTGCCAGCAGCTCGGACGGAGGCGGCAATCAGCCCCAGCATTTT. It codes for CASSSDGGGNQPQHF. Based on the CDR3 plus reference TRBV7-6 and TRBJ1-5, the full variable domain is GAGVSQSPRYKVTKRGQDVALRCDPISGHVSLYWYRQALGQGPEFLTYFNYEAQQDKSGLPNDRFSAERPEGSISTLTIQRTEQRDSAMYRCASSSDGGGNQPQHFGDGTRLSIL.

This chain connects TRBV11-2 to TRBJ1-2, with no clear D. Trimming removed 2 bases from V and 8 bases from J, with 12 bases in between. From germline, CDR1 is SGHAT and CDR2 FQNNGV. The CDR3 is made up of 13 amino acids. Here the CDR3 reads CASSLKEGSGYTF. The DNA for the CDR3 is TGTGCCAGCAGCTTAAAGGAGGGATCGGGCTACACCTTC.

The J gene is TRBJ2-3, the V gene TRBV6-1; weak D call: TRBD1 (6 bases). Germline-derived CDR1 and CDR2 are MNHNS and SASEGT. V was shortened by 10 bases and J by 9 bases, with 20 bases between the two germline ends. This CDR3 comprises 13 residues. CDR3 DNA sequence: TGTGCCACCGACCCGGTGGGGGCAGGGACGCAGTATTTT. Protein: CATDPVGAGTQYF.

The CDR3 DNA follows: TGTGCCAGCAGCCAGGGATGGACTAGCGGGGGGTACAATGAGCAGTTCTTC. Amino acid sequence: CASSQGWTSGGYNEQFF. V and J are TRBV14 and TRBJ2-1; TRBD2 matches at 14 bases. The V segment lost 3 bases and the J segment 4 bases; nucleotides outside the gene matches: 5. CDR3 length equals 17 residues. Germline lookup yields CDR1 SGHDN and CDR2 FVKESK. The full variable domain, completed using reference TRBV14 and TRBJ2-1, is EAGVTQFPSHSVIEKGQTVTLRCDPISGHDNLYWYRRVMGKEIKFLLHFVKESKQDESGMPNNRFLAERTGGTYSTLKVQPAELEDSGVYFCASSQGWTSGGYNEQFFGPGTRLTVL.

The chain links TRBV27 to TRBJ2-7; possibly TRBD1 for D (5 bases). CDR1 and CDR2 (germline): MNHEY, SMNVEV (reference sequence). CDR3 length: 15 amino acids. V shed 4 bases and J shed 3 bases, with 16 bases lying between them. The CDR3 sequence: CASSSPGFSDYEQYF. CDR3 coding DNA: TGTGCCAGCAGTTCGCCAGGGTTTTCTGACTACGAGCAGTACTTC.

V usage is TRBV6-5 and J usage is TRBJ1-2, with D possibly TRBD1 on 5 matching bases. V was cut by 5 bases and J by 5 bases, with 15 bases left in between. Germline loops: CDR1 MNHEY, CDR2 SVGAGI. This CDR3 is built from 14 residues. CDR3 amino acids: CASSPNGGVYGYTF. The CDR3 nucleotides read TGTGCCAGCAGTCCCAACGGGGGGGTTTATGGCTACACCTTC.

This chain connects TRBV2 to TRBJ1-2, with a possible D match to TRBD1 (5 bases). Germline CDR1 SNHLY, CDR2 FYNNEI. The CDR3 is 14 residues long. Trimming stripped 8 bases from V and 4 bases from J, with 17 bases between. CDR3 in amino acids: CASRGGSPGYGYTF. The CDR3 DNA sequence: TGTGCCAGCCGCGGGGGGAGCCCGGGCTATGGCTACACCTTC.

The rearrangement links TRBV5-6 to TRBJ1-4; D unclear. V was trimmed by 7 bases and J by 4 bases, leaving 14 bases between them. Germline CDR1 reads SGHDT; CDR2 reads YYEEEE. The CDR3 is made up of 14 amino acids. CDR3 DNA sequence: TGTGCCAGCCACGAGGCGGGAGTTAATGAAAAACTGTTTTTT. Translation gives CASHEAGVNEKLFF.

The chain uses TRBV5-4 and TRBJ2-1; TRBD2 matches at 9 bases. The CDR3 is 15 amino acids. Trimming at V came to 2 bases and at J to 3 bases, leaving 3 bases not matched to a gene. The germline V gene has CDR1 SGHNT and CDR2 YYREEE (reference sequence). The CDR3 nucleotides read TGTGCCAGCAGCTTTCGTAGCGGGGGCTACAATGAGCAGTTCTTC. Amino acid sequence: CASSFRSGGYNEQFF.

The chain joins TRBV7-9 to TRBJ2-7; no definite D call. V was pared by 3 bases and J by 3 bases, with 15 bases between. This CDR3 is built from 15 residues. The germline V gene encodes CDR1 SEHNR and CDR2 FQNEAQ (reference sequence). Written as DNA, the CDR3 is TGTGCCAGCAGCTTCAGCAGGCCGCTGGGCTACGAGCAGTACTTC. Encoded protein: CASSFSRPLGYEQYF.

The chain couples TRBV30 to TRBJ1-2, with D possibly TRBD1 on 6 matching bases. Germline-derived CDR1 and CDR2 are GTSNPN and SVGIG (reference sequence). CDR3 length: 15 amino acids. V gave up 2 bases and J gave up 2 bases, with 15 bases separating them. The CDR3 DNA reads as TGTGCCTGGAGTAGACAGGACAGCAACAACTATGGCTACACCTTC. It encodes CAWSRQDSNNYGYTF.